This T cell receptor beta chain originates from a study of cytomegalovirus exposure and HLA in healthy donors. On this clone: The antigen is not known.

Both 60 Vbeta primers and 13 Jbeta primers went into the PCR. Clones were read by immunoSEQ multiplex PCR, and TCRdb kept only the in-frame ones, dropping some. The sample has 120,000 or so clones; around 81% are singletons. Study results and limitations: Other equally common chains were less clonally expanded than HLA-associated TCR beta chains, a later analysis showed. In a later analysis, at a false discovery rate of 0.05, about 16,000 TCR beta sequences matched HLA alleles.

The specimen sequenced was PBMCs. The receptor was isolated from a woman aged 40 to 50 in good health and CMV-seronegative.

The CDR3 loop is CASSENSGGARGQFF. The CDR3 coding sequence is TGCGCCAGCAGTGAGAATAGCGGGGGGGCCCGTGGGCAGTTCTTC. This rearrangement joins TRBV10-2 to TRBJ2-1; TRBD2 matches at 11 bases. The CDR3 length is 15 residues. After removal of 2 bases from V and 12 bases from J, the junction contained 9 bases not matched to a gene. The germline V gene has CDR1 WSHSY and CDR2 SAAADI.